This T cell receptor beta chain emerged from a study of cytomegalovirus exposure and HLA in healthy donors. Whole-study findings and limits: In a later analysis, several top co-occurrence clusters appeared linked to parvovirus B19, influenza, CMV and Epstein-Barr virus. Later work found that TCR association rates differed between HLA loci; DRB1 had the most and HLA-C the fewest. An assumption of roughly uniform sequencing depth across donors underlay the presence/absence analyses.

The V gene's germline CDR1 is MNHNS and CDR2 SASEGT. V lost 6 bases to trimming and J lost 0 bases, with 8 bases between them. CDR3 length: 13 amino acids. It was with 60 Vbeta and 13 Jbeta primers that the PCR ran. Generated by immunoSEQ multiplex PCR, the TCRdb table keeps only in-frame clones and is missing some. The sample holds under 150,000 clones, over 65% seen once. This clone occurred a few times. What it binds is unknown. The origin of this receptor is a woman aged 40 to 49 in good health and CMV-seropositive. Sequenced: PBMCs. The V and J genes are TRBV6-1 and TRBJ1-1; D is possibly TRBD1 (6 bases). The CDR3 nucleotides are TGTGCCAGCAGGGGACAAATGAACACTGAAGCTTTCTTT. It specifies CASRGQMNTEAFF.